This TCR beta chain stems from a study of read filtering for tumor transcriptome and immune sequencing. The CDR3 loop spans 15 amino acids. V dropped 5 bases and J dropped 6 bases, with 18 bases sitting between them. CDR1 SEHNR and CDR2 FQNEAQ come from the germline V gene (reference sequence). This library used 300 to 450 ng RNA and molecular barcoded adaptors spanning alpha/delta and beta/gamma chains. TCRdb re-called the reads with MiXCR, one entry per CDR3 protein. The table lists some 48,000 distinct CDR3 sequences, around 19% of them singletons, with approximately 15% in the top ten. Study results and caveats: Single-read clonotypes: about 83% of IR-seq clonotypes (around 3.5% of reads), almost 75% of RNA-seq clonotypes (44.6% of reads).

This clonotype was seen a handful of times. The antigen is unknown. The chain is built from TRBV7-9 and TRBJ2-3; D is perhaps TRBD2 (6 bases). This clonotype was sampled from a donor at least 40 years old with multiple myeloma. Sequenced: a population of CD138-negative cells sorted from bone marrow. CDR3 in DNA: TGTGCCAGCAGCCTCTTAGCGGACCAAGCGGATACGCAGTATTTT. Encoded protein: CASSLLADQADTQYF. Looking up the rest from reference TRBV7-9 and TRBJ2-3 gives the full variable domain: DTGVSQNPRHKITKRGQNVTFRCDPISEHNRLYWYRQTLGQGPEFLTYFQNEAQLEKSRLLSDRFSAERPKGSFSTLEIQRTEQGDSAMYLCASSLLADQADTQYFGPGTRLTVL.